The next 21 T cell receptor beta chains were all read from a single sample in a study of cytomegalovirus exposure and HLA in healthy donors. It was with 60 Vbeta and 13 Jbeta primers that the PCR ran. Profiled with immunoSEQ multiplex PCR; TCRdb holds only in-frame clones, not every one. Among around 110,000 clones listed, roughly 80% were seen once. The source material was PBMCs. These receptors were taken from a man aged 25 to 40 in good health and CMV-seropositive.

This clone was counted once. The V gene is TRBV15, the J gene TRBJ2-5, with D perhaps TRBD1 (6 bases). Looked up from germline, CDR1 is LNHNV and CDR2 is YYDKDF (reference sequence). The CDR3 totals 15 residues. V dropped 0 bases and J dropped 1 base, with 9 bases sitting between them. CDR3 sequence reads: CATSRDPTGQETQYF. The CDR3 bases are TGTGCCACCAGCAGAGATCCGACAGGCCAAGAGACCCAGTACTTC.

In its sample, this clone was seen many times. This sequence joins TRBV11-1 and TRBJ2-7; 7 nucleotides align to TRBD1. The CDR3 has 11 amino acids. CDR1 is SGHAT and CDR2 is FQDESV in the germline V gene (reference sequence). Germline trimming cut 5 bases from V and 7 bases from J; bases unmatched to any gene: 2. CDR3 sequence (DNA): TGTGCCAGCAGCCAGGGGGTTGAGCAGTACTTC. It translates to CASSQGVEQYF.

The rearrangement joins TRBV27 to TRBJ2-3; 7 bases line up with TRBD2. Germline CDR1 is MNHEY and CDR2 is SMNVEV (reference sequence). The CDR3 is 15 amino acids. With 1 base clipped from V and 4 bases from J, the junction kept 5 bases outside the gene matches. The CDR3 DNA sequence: TGTGCCAGCAGTTTATGGGCGGGAGTAGCAGATACGCAGTATTTT. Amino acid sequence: CASSLWAGVADTQYF.

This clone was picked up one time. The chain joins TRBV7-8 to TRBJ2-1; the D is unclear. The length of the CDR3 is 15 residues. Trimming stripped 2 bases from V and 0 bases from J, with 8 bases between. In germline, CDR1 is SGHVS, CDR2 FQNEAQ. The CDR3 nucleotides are TGTGCCAGCAGCTTATTGCGAAGCTCCTACAATGAGCAGTTCTTC. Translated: CASSLLRSSYNEQFF.

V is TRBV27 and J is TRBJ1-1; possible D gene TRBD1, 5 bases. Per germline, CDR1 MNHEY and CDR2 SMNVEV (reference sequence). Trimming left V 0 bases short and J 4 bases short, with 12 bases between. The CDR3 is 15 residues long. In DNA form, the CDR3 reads TGTGCCAGCAGTTTATCTTTAGGAAGGGGCACTGAAGCTTTCTTT. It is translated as CASSLSLGRGTEAFF.

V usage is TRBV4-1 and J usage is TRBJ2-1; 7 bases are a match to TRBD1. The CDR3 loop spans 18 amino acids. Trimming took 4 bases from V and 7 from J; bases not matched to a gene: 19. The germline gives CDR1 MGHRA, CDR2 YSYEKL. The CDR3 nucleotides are TGCGCCAGCAGCCTCCGAGGACAGGAAGGACAGAGGGGGAATGAGCAGTTCTTC. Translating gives CASSLRGQEGQRGNEQFF.

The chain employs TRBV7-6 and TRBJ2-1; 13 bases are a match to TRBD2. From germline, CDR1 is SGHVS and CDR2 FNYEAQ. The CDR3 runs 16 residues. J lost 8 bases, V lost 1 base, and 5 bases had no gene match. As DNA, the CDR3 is TGTGCCAGCAGCTTAGGGGGACTAGCGGGAATCGATGAGCAGTTCTTC. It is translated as CASSLGGLAGIDEQFF.

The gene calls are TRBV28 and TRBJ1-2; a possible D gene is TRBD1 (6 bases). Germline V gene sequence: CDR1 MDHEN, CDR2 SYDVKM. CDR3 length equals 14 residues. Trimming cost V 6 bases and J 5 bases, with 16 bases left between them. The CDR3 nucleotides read TGTGCCAGCAGAGTGAGTGGGGGCCGGTATGGCTACACCTTC. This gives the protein CASRVSGGRYGYTF.

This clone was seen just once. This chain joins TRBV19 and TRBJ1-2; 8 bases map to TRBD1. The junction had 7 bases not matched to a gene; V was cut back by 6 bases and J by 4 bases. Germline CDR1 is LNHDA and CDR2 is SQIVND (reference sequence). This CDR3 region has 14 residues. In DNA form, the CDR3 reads TGTGCCAGTAGACTAAGACAGGGGAGCTATGGCTACACCTTC. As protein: CASRLRQGSYGYTF.

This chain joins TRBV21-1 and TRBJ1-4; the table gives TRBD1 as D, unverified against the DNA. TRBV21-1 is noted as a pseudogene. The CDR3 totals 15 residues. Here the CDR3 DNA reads TGTGCCAGCAGCAAAAGAGGTTCCAGGGGTGAAAAACTGTTTTTT. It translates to CASSKRGSRGEKLFF.

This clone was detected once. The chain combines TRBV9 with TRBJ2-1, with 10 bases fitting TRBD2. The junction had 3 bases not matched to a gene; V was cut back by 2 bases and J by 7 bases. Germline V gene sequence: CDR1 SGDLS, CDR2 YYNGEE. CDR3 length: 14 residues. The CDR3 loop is CASSVSGGGNEQFF. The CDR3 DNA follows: TGTGCCAGCAGCGTGAGCGGGGGGGGTAATGAGCAGTTCTTC.

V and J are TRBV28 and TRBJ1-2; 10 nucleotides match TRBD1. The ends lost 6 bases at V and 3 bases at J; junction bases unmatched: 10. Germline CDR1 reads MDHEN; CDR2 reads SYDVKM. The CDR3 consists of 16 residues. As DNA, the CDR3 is TGTGCCAGCAGCGGGACAGGGGCCTTAATCTACTATGGCTACACCTTC. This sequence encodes CASSGTGALIYYGYTF.

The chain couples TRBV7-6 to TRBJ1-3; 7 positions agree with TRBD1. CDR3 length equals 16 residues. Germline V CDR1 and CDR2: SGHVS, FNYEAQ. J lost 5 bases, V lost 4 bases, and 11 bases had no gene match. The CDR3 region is CASSSAGLDRRNTIYF. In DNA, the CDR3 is TGTGCCAGCAGCTCAGCCGGTTTGGACAGGAGAAACACCATATATTTT.

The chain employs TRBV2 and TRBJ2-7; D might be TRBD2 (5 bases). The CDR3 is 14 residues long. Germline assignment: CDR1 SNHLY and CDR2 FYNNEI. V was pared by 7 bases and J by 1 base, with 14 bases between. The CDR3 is CASIRDTESYEQYV. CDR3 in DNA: TGTGCCAGCATACGGGATACGGAATCCTACGAGCAGTACGTC.

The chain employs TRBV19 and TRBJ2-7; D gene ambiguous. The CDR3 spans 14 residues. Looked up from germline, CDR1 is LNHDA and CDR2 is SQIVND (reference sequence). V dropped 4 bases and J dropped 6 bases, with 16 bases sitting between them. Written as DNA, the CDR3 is TGTGCCAGTAGTAGGTCTGTCGGTGTTCGCGAGCAGTACTTC. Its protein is CASSRSVGVREQYF.

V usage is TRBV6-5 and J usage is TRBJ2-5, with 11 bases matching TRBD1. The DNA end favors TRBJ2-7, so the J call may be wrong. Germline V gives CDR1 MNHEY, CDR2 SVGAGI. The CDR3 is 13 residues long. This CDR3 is CASSSGQGAEQYF. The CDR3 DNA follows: TGTGCCAGCAGTTCCGGACAGGGGGCCGAGCAGTACTTC.

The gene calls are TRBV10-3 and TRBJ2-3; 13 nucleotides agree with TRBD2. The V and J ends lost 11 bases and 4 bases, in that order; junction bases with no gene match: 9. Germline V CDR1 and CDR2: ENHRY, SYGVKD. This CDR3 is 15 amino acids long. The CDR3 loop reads CAAKGLAGFADTQYF. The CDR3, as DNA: TGTGCCGCTAAGGGACTAGCGGGATTCGCAGATACGCAGTATTTT.

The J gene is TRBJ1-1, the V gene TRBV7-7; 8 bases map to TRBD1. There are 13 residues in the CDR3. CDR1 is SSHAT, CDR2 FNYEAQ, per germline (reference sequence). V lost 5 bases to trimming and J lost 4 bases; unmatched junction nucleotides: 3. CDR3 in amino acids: CASSRDRGTEAFF. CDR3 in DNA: TGTGCCAGCAGCCGCGACAGGGGCACTGAAGCTTTCTTT.

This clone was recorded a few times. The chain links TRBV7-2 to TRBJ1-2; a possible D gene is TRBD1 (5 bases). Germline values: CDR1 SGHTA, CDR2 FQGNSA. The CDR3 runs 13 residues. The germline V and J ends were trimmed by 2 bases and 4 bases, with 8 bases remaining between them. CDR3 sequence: CASSLQGIYGYTF. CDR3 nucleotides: TGTGCCAGCAGCTTACAGGGAATCTATGGCTACACCTTC.

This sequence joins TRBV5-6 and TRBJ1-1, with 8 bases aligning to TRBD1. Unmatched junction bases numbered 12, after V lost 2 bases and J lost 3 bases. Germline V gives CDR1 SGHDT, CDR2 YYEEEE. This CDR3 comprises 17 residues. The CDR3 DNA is TGTGCCAGCAGCTTCGGTCTCCGGACAGGGCGGTACACTGAAGCTTTCTTT. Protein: CASSFGLRTGRYTEAFF.

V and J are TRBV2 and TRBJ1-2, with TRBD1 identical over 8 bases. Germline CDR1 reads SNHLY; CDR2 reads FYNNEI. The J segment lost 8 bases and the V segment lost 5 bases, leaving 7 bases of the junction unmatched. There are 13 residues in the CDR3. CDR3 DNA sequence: TGTGCCAGCAGTACCGACAGGGGAAGCGGCTACACCTTC. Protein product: CASSTDRGSGYTF.